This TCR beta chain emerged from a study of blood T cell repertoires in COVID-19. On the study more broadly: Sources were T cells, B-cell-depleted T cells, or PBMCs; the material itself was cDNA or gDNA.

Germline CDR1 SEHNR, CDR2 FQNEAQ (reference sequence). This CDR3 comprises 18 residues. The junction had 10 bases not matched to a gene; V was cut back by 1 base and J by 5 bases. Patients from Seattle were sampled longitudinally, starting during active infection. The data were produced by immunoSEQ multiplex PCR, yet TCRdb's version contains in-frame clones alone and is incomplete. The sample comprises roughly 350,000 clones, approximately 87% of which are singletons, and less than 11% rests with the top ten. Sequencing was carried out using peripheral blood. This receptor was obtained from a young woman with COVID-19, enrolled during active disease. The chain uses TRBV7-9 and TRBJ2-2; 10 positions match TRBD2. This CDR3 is CASSLGTSGYRRTGELFF. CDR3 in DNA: TGTGCCAGCAGCTTAGGGACTAGCGGATACAGAAGGACCGGGGAGCTGTTTTTT. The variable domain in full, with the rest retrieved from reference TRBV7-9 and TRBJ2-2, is DTGVSQNPRHKITKRGQNVTFRCDPISEHNRLYWYRQTLGQGPEFLTYFQNEAQLEKSRLLSDRFSAERPKGSFSTLEIQRTEQGDSAMYLCASSLGTSGYRRTGELFFGEGSRLTVL.